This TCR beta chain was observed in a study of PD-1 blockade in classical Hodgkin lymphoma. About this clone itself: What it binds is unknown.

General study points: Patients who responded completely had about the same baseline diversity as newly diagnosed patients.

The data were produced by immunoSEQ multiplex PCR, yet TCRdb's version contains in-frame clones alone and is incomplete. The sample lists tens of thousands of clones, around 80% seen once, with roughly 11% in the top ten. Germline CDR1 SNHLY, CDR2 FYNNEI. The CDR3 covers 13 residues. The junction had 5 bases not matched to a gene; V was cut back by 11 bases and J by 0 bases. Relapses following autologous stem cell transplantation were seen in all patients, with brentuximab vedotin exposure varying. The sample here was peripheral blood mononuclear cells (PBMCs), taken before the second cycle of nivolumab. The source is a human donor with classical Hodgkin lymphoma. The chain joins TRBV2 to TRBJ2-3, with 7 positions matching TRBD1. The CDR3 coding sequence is TGTGCCGACTACAGGGGCAGCACAGATACGCAGTATTTT. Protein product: CADYRGSTDTQYF.